This T cell receptor (beta chain) was captured by sequencing in a study of T cell responses to AZD1222 COVID-19 vaccine. Points on this clone: As yet, its antigen is unknown.

Assay used: immunoSEQ multiplex PCR; TCRdb lists only in-frame clones, some missing. The sample holds under 100,000 clones, about 86% seen once. Points from the study as a whole: The span of vaccine-associated CD4 TCRs extended across spike, with dominance at 160-218 and 743-854. The sample set comprised mostly white British donors with more females, and clonal diversity was possibly underestimated.

The source was peripheral blood, collected on day 0 of AZD1222 vaccination. This sequence was found in an adult in good health.

DNA of the CDR3: TGTGCCAGCAGAACTATGAACAGGGATCAGCCCCAGCATTTT. Its protein is CASRTMNRDQPQHF. This chain links TRBV28 with TRBJ1-5, with D perhaps TRBD1 (6 bases). V gave up 6 bases and J gave up 5 bases, with 14 bases separating them. The germline CDR1 and CDR2 sequences are MDHEN and SYDVKM. This CDR3 spans 14 amino acids.